This TCR beta chain was sequenced during a study of cytomegalovirus exposure and HLA in healthy donors. Study background: HLA-typed donors were the source of about 85 million unique TCRs, which an early data release held. Study results and caveats: What a later analysis reportedly showed was that an Asian-associated ancestry cluster had fewer N-insertions than the approximately 700-donor mean. A likely sequencing artifact accounted for one observed cluster of highly shared sequence variants. HLA restriction was apparent for most CMV-associated TCR beta chains in a later analysis.

Primers for the PCR totalled 60 Vbeta and 13 Jbeta. Sequenced by immunoSEQ multiplex PCR; TCRdb stores in-frame clones only, minus some. The sample shows about 160,000 clones, roughly four fifths of them seen only once. A remark on this clone: As yet, its antigen is unknown.

This CDR3 has 14 amino acids. V dropped 4 bases and J dropped 5 bases, with 15 bases sitting between them. The V gene's germline CDR1 is SEHNR and CDR2 FQNEAQ (reference sequence). The chain joins TRBV7-9 to TRBJ2-7; a possible D gene is TRBD1 (5 bases). The sequence derives from a woman aged 40-49 years in good health and CMV-seronegative. Sequenced sample: PBMCs. CDR3 in DNA: TGTGCCAGCAGCTCGTCAGGAGCAGGGAACGAGCAGTACTTC. Protein: CASSSSGAGNEQYF. The full variable domain, with the rest looked up from reference TRBV7-9 and TRBJ2-7, is DTGVSQNPRHKITKRGQNVTFRCDPISEHNRLYWYRQTLGQGPEFLTYFQNEAQLEKSRLLSDRFSAERPKGSFSTLEIQRTEQGDSAMYLCASSSSGAGNEQYFGPGTRLTVT.